One and the same sample provided the 25 T cell receptor beta chains below, sequenced in a study of cytomegalovirus exposure and HLA in healthy donors. With 60 Vbeta and 13 Jbeta primers, the PCR was carried out. Method: immunoSEQ multiplex PCR; TCRdb's copy keeps in-frame clones and lacks some. The sample carries roughly 170,000 clones, 75% to 90% recorded once. Specimen: PBMCs. These receptors all come from a man aged 45 to 65 in good health and CMV-seronegative.

The chain is built from TRBV27 and TRBJ2-6; D is possibly TRBD1 (6 bases). The germline gives CDR1 MNHEY, CDR2 SMNVEV (reference sequence). V lost 3 bases and J lost 0, with 12 bases in between. The CDR3 loop spans 17 amino acids. The CDR3 protein is CASSLYRVGSGANVLTF. DNA of the CDR3: TGTGCCAGCAGTTTGTACAGGGTAGGCTCTGGGGCCAACGTCCTGACTTTC. Drawing the rest from reference TRBV27 and TRBJ2-6, the complete variable domain is EAQVTQNPRYLITVTGKKLTVTCSQNMNHEYMSWYRQDPGLGLRQIYYSMNVEVTDKGDVPEGYKVSRKEKRNFPLILESPSPNQTSLYFCASSLYRVGSGANVLTFGAGSRLTVL.

The rearrangement joins TRBV4-1 to TRBJ1-2, with 7 bases matching TRBD1. Germline V CDR1 and CDR2: MGHRA, YSYEKL. V shed 1 base, J shed 7 bases, and the junction held 18 bases outside the gene matches. This CDR3 is 18 amino acids long. CDR3 loop: CASSQAGGKRGRQFGYTF. In DNA, the CDR3 is TGCGCCAGCAGCCAAGCCGGTGGTAAGAGGGGGCGCCAGTTTGGCTACACCTTC.

As regards this clone: The germline gene is not matched at one end of the junction; a read error may be the cause. This chain connects TRBV7-7 to TRBJ2-3; TRBD2 agrees at 9 bases. The CDR3 runs 14 residues. Germline assignment: CDR1 SSHAT and CDR2 FNYEAQ (reference sequence). DNA of the CDR3: TGTGCTAGCAGCTTAGCGGGAGGCACAGATACGCAGTATTTT. This codes for CASSLAGGTDTQYF.

Concerning this clone itself: At one of its ends the junction is not consistent with the germline gene, which may arise from a read error. CDR3 loop: CSSSPTGVAYEQYF. The CDR3 bases are TGTTCCAGCAGCCCTACCGGGGTTGCCTACGAGCAGTACTTC. The gene calls are TRBV7-9 and TRBJ2-7, with a possible D match to TRBD2 (5 bases). Germline V lookup: CDR1 SEHNR, CDR2 FQNEAQ (reference sequence). CDR3 length: 14 amino acids.

V is TRBV18 and J is TRBJ1-3, with D uncertain. Trimming pared 3 bases from V and 8 bases from J, leaving 20 bases between. The CDR3 is 16 amino acids. CDR1 and CDR2 from the germline V gene are KGHSH and LQKENI. DNA for the CDR3: TGTGCCAGCTCACCGACCGAGGTTGGCGGTCCTCACACCATATATTTT. Translating gives CASSPTEVGGPHTIYF.

The CDR3 sequence is CASSQDEAGRETQYF. The DNA of the CDR3 is TGCGCCAGCAGCCAAGATGAGGCAGGGCGAGAGACCCAGTACTTC. This chain uses TRBV4-1 with TRBJ2-5; a weak D match, TRBD1 (5 bases). Between the trimmed V and J ends, which lost 0 bases and 4 bases, there was a span of 12 bases. This CDR3 spans 15 amino acids. The V gene's germline CDR1 is MGHRA and CDR2 YSYEKL.

The chain links TRBV19 to TRBJ1-6; D is unclear. Germline values: CDR1 LNHDA, CDR2 SQIVND (reference sequence). Trimming removed 5 bases from V and 0 bases from J, with 17 bases in between. This CDR3 is 18 amino acids long. Here the CDR3 DNA reads TGTGCCAGTAGTCCCCCCTCTACTGGGAGCTCCTATAATTCACCCCTCCACTTT. Protein product: CASSPPSTGSSYNSPLHF.

This CDR3 reads CASSLLAGASDTQYF. The CDR3 nucleotides read TGTGCCAGCAGCTTACTAGCGGGAGCCTCAGATACGCAGTATTTT. V and J are TRBV5-4 and TRBJ2-3; 11 positions agree with TRBD2. This CDR3 has 15 amino acids. J was trimmed by 4 bases and V by 2 bases; bases with no gene match: 3. In germline, CDR1 is SGHNT, CDR2 YYREEE (reference sequence).

For this clone: At one end, the junction sequence differs from germline, possibly due to a read error. The chain couples TRBV7-9 to TRBJ2-2; 9 bases agree with TRBD1. Germline CDR1 and CDR2: SEHNR and FQNEAQ (reference sequence). The CDR3 sequence is 15 residues long. The CDR3 nucleotides read TGTTCCAGCAGCTGGGGACAGGGAAGGACCGGGGAGCTGTTTTTT. It yields the protein CSSSWGQGRTGELFF. Using reference TRBV7-9 and TRBJ2-2 for the parts outside the CDR3, the full variable domain is DTGVSQNPRHKITKRGQNVTFRCDPISEHNRLYWYRQTLGQGPEFLTYFQNEAQLEKSRLLSDRFSAERPKGSFSTLEIQRTEQGDSAMYLCSSSWGQGRTGELFFGEGSRLTVL.

Here the CDR3 DNA reads TGTGCCAGCAGCTTAGCGTCCCTGAACACCGGGGAGCTGTTTTTT. Amino acids: CASSLASLNTGELFF. This sequence joins TRBV7-8 and TRBJ2-2; no firm D call. The CDR3 is made up of 15 amino acids. Deletions cut 0 bases from V and 1 base from J, with 6 bases between. CDR1 is SGHVS, CDR2 FQNEAQ, per germline. Full variable domain (remainder filled in from reference TRBV7-8 and TRBJ2-2): GAGVSQSPRYKVAKRGQDVALRCDPISGHVSLFWYQQALGQGPEFLTYFQNEAQLDKSGLPSDRFFAERPEGSVSTLKIQRTQQEDSAVYLCASSLASLNTGELFFGEGSRLTVL.

The chain combines TRBV9 with TRBJ2-5; 9 nucleotides agree with TRBD1. The CDR3 totals 14 residues. From germline, CDR1 is SGDLS and CDR2 YYNGEE. V gave up 3 bases and J gave up 5 bases; unmatched junction bases: 5. Here the CDR3 reads CASSEGQGHETQYF. CDR3 in DNA: TGTGCCAGCAGCGAGGGACAGGGACACGAGACCCAGTACTTC.

The chain uses TRBV16 and TRBJ1-1, with D possibly TRBD1 on 5 matching bases. Germline V CDR1 and CDR2: KGHSY, FQNENV. The CDR3 consists of 12 residues. The V end lost 6 bases, the J end lost 8 bases, and 13 bases lay between the germline ends. CDR3 DNA sequence: TGTGCCAGCAGTCCAACAGGAAGGGAAGCTTTCTTT. Its translation is CASSPTGREAFF.

CDR3 loop: CASSRLQGARTEAFF. The CDR3 DNA reads as TGTGCCAGCAGCCGCCTACAGGGGGCGAGGACTGAAGCTTTCTTT. The chain recombines TRBV6-5 with TRBJ1-1; 9 bases fit TRBD1. Germline CDR1 and CDR2: MNHEY and SVGAGI. The CDR3 has 15 amino acids. The J segment lost 5 bases and the V segment lost 6 bases, leaving 10 bases of the junction unmatched.

The V call is TRBV7-3, the J call TRBJ2-6, with D possibly TRBD1 on 6 matching bases. The CDR3 runs 19 residues. CDR1 is SGHTA, CDR2 FQGTGA, per germline. Trimming removed 1 base from V and 0 bases from J, with 16 bases in between. The CDR3 DNA reads as TGTGCCAGCAGCTTAATGGGGAACAGGGCAGACTCTGGGGCCAACGTCCTGACTTTC. This codes for CASSLMGNRADSGANVLTF.

The rearrangement links TRBV7-9 to TRBJ2-1; D is unresolved. Germline CDR1 reads SEHNR; CDR2 reads FQNEAQ (reference sequence). V was cut by 5 bases and J by 6 bases, with 17 bases left in between. CDR3 length: 15 residues. This CDR3 is CASSLPLWASNEQFF. The CDR3 nucleotides are TGTGCCAGCAGCCTCCCCCTGTGGGCGTCCAATGAGCAGTTCTTC.

This clone has just one count. CDR3 loop: CASSLAGGSGANVLTF. DNA of the CDR3: TGTGCCAGCAGCTTGGCAGGGGGCTCTGGGGCCAACGTCCTGACTTTC. V and J are TRBV7-3 and TRBJ2-6; 7 bases match TRBD1. The germline V gene encodes CDR1 SGHTA and CDR2 FQGTGA. The CDR3 loop spans 16 amino acids. Germline trimming cut 3 bases from V and 0 bases from J; bases unmatched to any gene: 2.

This chain joins TRBV5-6 and TRBJ2-7; TRBD2 matches at 11 bases. Germline V gene sequence: CDR1 SGHDT, CDR2 YYEEEE. After removal of 3 bases from V and 4 bases from J, the junction contained 6 bases not matched to a gene. The CDR3 is 15 amino acids. In DNA form, the CDR3 reads TGTGCCAGCAGCTCGGGACTAGCGGCAGCTTACGAGCAGTACTTC. Translating gives CASSSGLAAAYEQYF.

CDR3 DNA sequence: TGTGCCAGCATTGAAGGACAGGGGCTCTCCTACGAGCAGTACTTC. This codes for CASIEGQGLSYEQYF. The V call is TRBV6-7, the J call TRBJ2-7; 9 positions agree with TRBD1. TRBV6-7 is placed among ORFs of uncertain function. V lost 7 bases and J lost 0; bases outside the gene matches: 7. The length of the CDR3 is 15 residues.

The CDR3 DNA sequence: TGTGCCAGCAGCTTAGAACTAGCGGGGTCCTACGAGCAGTACTTC. Its protein product is CASSLELAGSYEQYF. The gene calls are TRBV7-2 and TRBJ2-7, with TRBD2 identical over 10 bases. The CDR3 runs 15 residues. Trimming removed 1 base from V and 1 base from J; junction bases left unmatched: 1. Germline loops: CDR1 SGHTA, CDR2 FQGNSA.

The genes are TRBV2 and TRBJ1-3; 12 nucleotides align to TRBD1. Germline loops: CDR1 SNHLY, CDR2 FYNNEI. The CDR3 covers 17 residues. Trimming at V came to 5 bases and at J to 4 bases, leaving 9 bases not matched to a gene. CDR3 region: CASSTSGQGAPGNTIYF. DNA of the CDR3: TGTGCCAGCAGTACCTCGGGACAGGGGGCGCCGGGAAACACCATATATTTT.

The chain employs TRBV2 and TRBJ1-1; D may be TRBD1 (5 bases). This CDR3 spans 15 amino acids. Germline V lookup: CDR1 SNHLY, CDR2 FYNNEI. V lost 6 bases and J lost 0, with 14 bases in between. CDR3 nucleotides: TGTGCCAGCAGGGAGGGGCAGCCCTTGAACACTGAAGCTTTCTTT. Translated: CASREGQPLNTEAFF.

V and J are TRBV28 and TRBJ2-7, with a possible D match to TRBD1 (6 bases). Looked up from germline, CDR1 is MDHEN and CDR2 is SYDVKM. V was trimmed by 9 bases and J by 0 bases, leaving 21 bases between them. CDR3 length: 16 amino acids. CDR3 in DNA: TGTGCCAGTACGACAGGTTGGGGTTCGGGCTCCTACGAGCAGTACTTC. It is translated as CASTTGWGSGSYEQYF.

The chain is built from TRBV2 and TRBJ2-7, with 8 bases lining up with TRBD1. The CDR3 is made up of 15 amino acids. Germline assignment: CDR1 SNHLY and CDR2 FYNNEI. After removal of 6 bases from V and 2 bases from J, the junction contained 9 bases not matched to a gene. CDR3 coding DNA: TGTGCCAGCAGACTAAAAGGGACAGGACCCTACGAGCAGTACTTC. It specifies CASRLKGTGPYEQYF.

CDR3 DNA: TGTGCCAGCAGTTACCTGGAGTTCGGCGAGCAGTACTTC. It codes for CASSYLEFGEQYF. This chain uses TRBV6-5 with TRBJ2-5, with D hard to call. TRBJ2-7 explains the end of the DNA better; the J call may be wrong. This CDR3 is built from 13 residues. Germline CDR1 is MNHEY and CDR2 is SVGAGI.

The gene calls are TRBV5-6 and TRBJ2-3; 10 bases are shared with TRBD2. Germline V gene data show CDR1 as SGHDT and CDR2 as YYEEEE. The V gene end was trimmed by 2 bases and the J gene end by 5 bases; junction bases not matched to a gene: 11. This CDR3 has 17 residues. CDR3 sequence: CASSFPSGGLMRDTQYF. CDR3 nucleotide sequence: TGTGCCAGCAGCTTCCCTAGCGGGGGTCTCATGCGAGATACGCAGTATTTT.